These T cell receptor beta chains were read from a single sample in a study of blood T cells in healthy people across ages. MiXCR, run by TCRdb on the 5' RACE reads, gives a single entry per CDR3 protein. The profile shows about 2 million distinct CDR3 sequences, approximately 50% of them singletons. Sequenced material: blood. These receptors all come from a woman aged 40-49 years in good health. CDR3s include the opening cysteine and the closing phenylalanine or tryptophan. Each record gives: D gene, clone size, V gene, J gene, CDR3 DNA, CDR3 protein. D genes are given only for firm matches. Not all rows give a size; the values are once, few, many and, for expanded clones, a class.

>.|.|TRBV7-9|TRBJ2-1
TGTGCCAGCAGCTCTGTTCAGTGGAACAATGAGCAGTTCTTC
CASSSVQWNNEQFF
>TRBD1|.|TRBV6-1|TRBJ1-2
TGTGCCAGCAGTCAACTACCGGGACAGAGTAACTATGGCTACACCTTC
CASSQLPGQSNYGYTF
>.|few|TRBV5-1|TRBJ2-7
TGCGCCAGCAGCTTGGCCTATCGGCCCTACGAGCAGTACTTC
CASSLAYRPYEQYF
>.|.|TRBV11-2|TRBJ2-3
TGTGCCAGCAGCTTAAGTCGTGATCGCACAGATACGCAGTATTTT
CASSLSRDRTDTQYF
>TRBD1|.|TRBV5-1|TRBJ1-2
TGCGCCAGCAGATTGGCTGGGGACAGGAACTATGGCTACACCTTC
CASRLAGDRNYGYTF
>TRBD1|few|TRBV3-1|TRBJ1-2
TGTGCCAGCAGCCAAGACGGGACAGGGACTTATGGCTACACCTTC
CASSQDGTGTYGYTF
>.|.|TRBV15|TRBJ1-2
TGTGCCACCAGCAGACACTTAGGGACGGAAGGATCTAACTATGGCTACACCTTC
CATSRHLGTEGSNYGYTF
>.|once|TRBV15|TRBJ1-4
TGTGCCACCAGCAAACAGGGACCAACTAATGAAAAACTGTTTTTT
CATSKQGPTNEKLFF
>.|once|TRBV11-1|TRBJ2-3
TGTGCCACCAAGGGGGGGGGCGAAGCAGATACGCAGTATTTT
CATKGGGEADTQYF
>.|few|TRBV13|TRBJ2-7
TGTGCCAGCAGACCTAGTTGGGGGGCCGTCTACGAGCAGTACTTC
CASRPSWGAVYEQYF
>TRBD2|.|TRBV7-8|TRBJ2-1
TGTGCCAGCAGCGCCCTAGCGGCGCTCTACAATGAGCAGTTCTTC
CASSALAALYNEQFF
>.|few|TRBV20-1|TRBJ2-5
TGCAGTGCTAGAGCCTGGGAGACCCAGTACTTC
CSARAWETQYF
>.|.|TRBV6-2/TRBV6-3|TRBJ2-1
TGTGCCAGCAGCGCTCCGGGACTCCCTCCCAATGAGCAGTTCTTC
CASSAPGLPPNEQFF
>TRBD2|.|TRBV20-1|TRBJ2-1
TGCAGTGCCGTCTCCCTAGCGGGGGGGCAGAATGAGCAGTTCTTC
CSAVSLAGGQNEQFF
>TRBD1|.|TRBV27|TRBJ2-7
TGTGCCAGCAGCCGACGGGGACAGGGGGACTACGAGCAGTACTTC
CASSRRGQGDYEQYF
>.|.|TRBV6-2/TRBV6-3|TRBJ2-2
TGTACCAGCAGAGACAGGAACACCGGGGAGCTGTTTTTT
CTSRDRNTGELFF
>TRBD2|.|TRBV27|TRBJ2-1
TGTGCCAGCAGTTTACCCGGGACTAGCGGGGGGGCCGAGCAGTTCTTC
CASSLPGTSGGAEQFF
>.|.|TRBV25-1|TRBJ1-3
TGTGCCAGCAGCCGATCGGTTGGAAACACCATATATTTT
CASSRSVGNTIYF
>TRBD2|.|TRBV5-5|TRBJ2-1
TGTGCCAGCAGCGCGACCCTACTAGCGGGGGCCATGAGCTCCTACAATGAGCAGTTCTTC
CASSATLLAGAMSSYNEQFF
>TRBD1|.|TRBV27|TRBJ2-5
TGTGCCAGCAGTTTATCCGGACAGGGGACCCAGTACTTC
CASSLSGQGTQYF
>.|.|TRBV29-1|TRBJ2-1
TGCAGCGTCGGGGTAGGGCAGAAGCAGTTCTTC
CSVGVGQKQFF
>TRBD1|.|TRBV5-1|TRBJ2-6
TGCGCCAGCAGCCGAGGGATGACAGGGGGCTCTGGGGCCAACGTCCTGACTTTC
CASSRGMTGGSGANVLTF
>.|.|TRBV28|TRBJ1-5
TGTGCCAGCAGGTATAACAGCAATCAGCCCCAGCATTTT
CASRYNSNQPQHF
>.|.|TRBV4-3|TRBJ2-3
TGCGCCAGCAGCCATCGGGACGGGGTTAGCACAGATACGCAGTATTTT
CASSHRDGVSTDTQYF
>.|many|TRBV5-1|TRBJ2-1
TGCGCCAGCAGCCTCGGACAGACTAACTACAATGAGCAGTTCTTC
CASSLGQTNYNEQFF
>TRBD2|few|TRBV20-1|TRBJ2-1
TGCAGTGCTAGATTCGGACTAGCGGGCGGCGAGCAGTTCTTC
CSARFGLAGGEQFF
>.|.|TRBV27|TRBJ1-2
TGTGCCAGCAGTTCCACAGGGCTCGCCGGCTACACCTTC
CASSSTGLAGYTF
>.|.|TRBV29-1|TRBJ2-7
TGCAGCGGGACGGGGGCGCATCGCTCCTACAATGAGCAGTACTTC
CSGTGAHRSYNEQYF
>.|.|TRBV2|TRBJ2-7
TGTGCCAGCAGCCGACAGGTTAACTACGAGCAGTACTTC
CASSRQVNYEQYF
>TRBD1|.|TRBV7-9|TRBJ2-3
TGTGCCAGCAGCTCCCGGACAGGCCCTTCCACAGATACGCAGTATTTT
CASSSRTGPSTDTQYF
>.|many|TRBV28|TRBJ2-5
TGTGCCAGCAGTCGACTCTCGGAGACCCAGTACTTC
CASSRLSETQYF
>.|few|TRBV6-2/TRBV6-3|TRBJ1-1
TGTGCCAGCAGTTACTCGGTTTTCACTGAAGCTTTCTTT
CASSYSVFTEAFF
>.|.|TRBV3-1|TRBJ2-1
TGTGCCAGCAGCTTTGGGCGGCTCAGCTCCTACAATGAGCAGTTCTTC
CASSFGRLSSYNEQFF
>TRBD1|few|TRBV7-2|TRBJ2-5
TGTGCCAGCAGCCCACAACAGGGGCGAGAGACCCAGTACTTC
CASSPQQGRETQYF
>TRBD2|.|TRBV29-1|TRBJ2-5
TGCAGCGTGGGGGGGACTTGGGAGACCCAGTACTTC
CSVGGTWETQYF